This T cell receptor (beta chain) was sequenced during a study of T cells after yellow fever vaccination. About the study: Preparation used SMART-Seq v4 Ultra Low Input for the low-cell-number fractions. Overall study results and limits: The booster saw the reappearance of most primary-vaccination clones (about 95% CD4, 88% CD8).

This clonotype has a count of ten or more. Antigen unknown. The authors made TCR cDNA by 5'RACE template switching, adding a universal primer site and UMIs. TCRdb fed the 5' RACE reads into MiXCR, producing one record per CDR3 protein. The data contain a few hundred thousand distinct CDR3 sequences, 4.1% of them singletons. V lost 7 bases, J lost 6 bases, and 16 bases lay in between. The CDR3 is made up of 13 amino acids. Germline V lookup: CDR1 SEHNR, CDR2 FQNEAQ (reference sequence). This chain uses TRBV7-9 with TRBJ2-7; D is possibly TRBD1 (5 bases). The clonotype was recovered from a man aged 18-30 years who received the YFV17D yellow fever vaccine. Sequences were derived from PBMCs, sampled 5 days after the yellow fever booster vaccination. The CDR3 region has the DNA TGTGCCAGCATTCATTCAGGGCACCTCGAGCAGTACTTC. This codes for CASIHSGHLEQYF.